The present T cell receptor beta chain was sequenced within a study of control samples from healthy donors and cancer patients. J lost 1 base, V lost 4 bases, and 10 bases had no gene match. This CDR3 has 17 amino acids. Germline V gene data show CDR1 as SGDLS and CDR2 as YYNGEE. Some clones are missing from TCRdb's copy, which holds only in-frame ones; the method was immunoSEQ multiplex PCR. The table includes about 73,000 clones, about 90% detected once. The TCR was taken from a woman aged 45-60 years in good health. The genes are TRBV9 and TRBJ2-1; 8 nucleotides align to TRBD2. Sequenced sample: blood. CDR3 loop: CASSSTLLAASYNEQFF. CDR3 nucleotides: TGTGCCAGCAGCTCTACACTACTAGCGGCTTCCTACAATGAGCAGTTCTTC. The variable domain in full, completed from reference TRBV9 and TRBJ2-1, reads DSGVTQTPKHLITATGQRVTLRCSPRSGDLSVYWYQQSLDQGLQFLIQYYNGEERAKGNILERFSAQQFPDLHSELNLSSLELGDSALYFCASSSTLLAASYNEQFFGPGTRLTVL.